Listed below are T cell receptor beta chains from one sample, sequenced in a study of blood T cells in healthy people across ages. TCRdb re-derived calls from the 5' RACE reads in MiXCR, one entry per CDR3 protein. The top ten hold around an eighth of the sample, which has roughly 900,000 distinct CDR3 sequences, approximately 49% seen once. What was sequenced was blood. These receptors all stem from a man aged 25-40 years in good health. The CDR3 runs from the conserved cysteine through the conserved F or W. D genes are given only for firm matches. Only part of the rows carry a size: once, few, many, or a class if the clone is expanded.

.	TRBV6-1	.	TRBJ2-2	TGTGCCAGCAGCTCCGGGAGTTGGACTGCAAACACCGGGGAGCTGTTTTTT	CASSSGSWTANTGELFF
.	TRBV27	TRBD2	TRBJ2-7	TGTGCCAGCAGTACCGTAGCGGGGTTCTACGAGCAGTACTTC	CASSTVAGFYEQYF
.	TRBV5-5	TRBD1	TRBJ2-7	TGTGCCAGCAGCTACTCATGGACAGGGGGCAGCGAGCAGTACTTC	CASSYSWTGGSEQYF
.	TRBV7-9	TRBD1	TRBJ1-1	TGTGCCAGCAGTCCAAGGACAGGGACGGGTGTCACTGAAGCTTTCTTT	CASSPRTGTGVTEAFF
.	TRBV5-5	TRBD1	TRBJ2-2	TGTGCCAGCAGCATGACAGGGGCCGGCGGGGAGCTGTTTTTT	CASSMTGAGGELFF
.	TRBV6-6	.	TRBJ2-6	TGTGCCAGCAGTGGTCGGCCCGGGGCCAACGTCCTGACTTTC	CASSGRPGANVLTF
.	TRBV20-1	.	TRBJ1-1	TGCAGTGCTAGAGATGCCAGGGGATACACTGAAGCTTTCTTT	CSARDARGYTEAFF
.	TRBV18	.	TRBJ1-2	TGTGCCAGCTCACCCGCCCGGGTCCCTAACTATGGCTACACCTTC	CASSPARVPNYGYTF
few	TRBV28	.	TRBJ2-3	TGTGCCAGCCAGCCAGGTCCTAGCACAGATACGCAGTATTTT	CASQPGPSTDTQYF
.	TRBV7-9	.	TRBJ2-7	TGTGCCAGCAGCGCTAAAAATAAGGGGTCCGACTACGAGCAGTACTTC	CASSAKNKGSDYEQYF
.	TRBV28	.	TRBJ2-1	TGTGCCAGCAGTGGGCTCAGGGGGGACAATTACAATGAGCAGTTCTTC	CASSGLRGDNYNEQFF
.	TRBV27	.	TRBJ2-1	TGTGCCAGCAGTTTATGGTCCCAGGGTTCTACCAATGAGCAGTTCTTC	CASSLWSQGSTNEQFF
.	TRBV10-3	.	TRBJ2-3	TGTGCCATCAGTGATCTAGTGAGTTCGGTAGTTGGCAGGTCAGATACGCAGTATTTT	CAISDLVSSVVGRSDTQYF
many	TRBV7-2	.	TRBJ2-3	TGTGCCAGCAGCTCAAGGGACTCAGATACGCAGTATTTT	CASSSRDSDTQYF
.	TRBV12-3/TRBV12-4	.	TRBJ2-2	TGTGCCAGCAGTTGGGCAGGGAAGGCCGGGGAGCTGTTTTTT	CASSWAGKAGELFF
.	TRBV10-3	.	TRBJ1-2	TGTGCCATCAGTGATTCCGCGGGAAACACCTTC	CAISDSAGNTF
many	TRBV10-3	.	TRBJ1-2	TGTGCCATCAGTGAGGAAGGACTTGAGGGCTACACCTTC	CAISEEGLEGYTF
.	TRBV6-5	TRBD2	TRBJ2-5	TGTGCCAGCAGTCCTTGGACTAGCGGGGGTGGGGAGCAGTACTTC	CASSPWTSGGGEQYF
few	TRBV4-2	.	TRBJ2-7	TGTGCCAGCAGCCAAGGCCTTGAGGTACGAGAGCAGTACTTC	CASSQGLEVREQYF
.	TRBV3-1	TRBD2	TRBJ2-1	TGTGCCAGCAGCTGGGCGGAACTAGCGAGGAATGAGCAGTTCTTC	CASSWAELARNEQFF
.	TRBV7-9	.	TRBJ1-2	TGTGCCAGCAGCTTAGAAGTACAGCTCTATGGCTACACCTTC	CASSLEVQLYGYTF
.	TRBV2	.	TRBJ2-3	TGTGCCAGCAGTGGGGGCCTTGGGACATTCACAGATACGCAGTATTTT	CASSGGLGTFTDTQYF
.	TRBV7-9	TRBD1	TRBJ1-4	TGTGCCAGCAGCTTCGGGACAGCGACGATAGTCGAAAAACTGTTTTTT	CASSFGTATIVEKLFF
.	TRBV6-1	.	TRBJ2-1	TGTGCCAGCAGTGAAGTGTACAATGAGCAGTTCTTC	CASSEVYNEQFF
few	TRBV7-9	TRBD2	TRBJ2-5	TGTGCCAGCAGCGGGCCTAGCGGGGGGGAAGAGACCCAGTACTTC	CASSGPSGGEETQYF
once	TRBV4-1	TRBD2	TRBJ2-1	TGCGCCAGCAGCCCAAACCTAGCGGGTTACTCCTACAATGAGCAGTTCTTC	CASSPNLAGYSYNEQFF
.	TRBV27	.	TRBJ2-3	TGTGCCAGCAGTTTATACAGGGCTAGCACAGATACGCAGTATTTT	CASSLYRASTDTQYF
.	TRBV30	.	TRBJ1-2	TGTGCCTGGAGCCCTACGGGGGCTGGGGGCTACACCTTC	CAWSPTGAGGYTF
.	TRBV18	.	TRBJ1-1	TGTGCCAGCTCACCAGGACGGACGTACACTGAAGCTTTCTTT	CASSPGRTYTEAFF
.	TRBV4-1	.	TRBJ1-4	TGCGCCAGCAGCCAAGACGGAGGGTCCGGGACAACCGGGAGGAACGAAAAACTGTTTTTT	CASSQDGGSGTTGRNEKLFF
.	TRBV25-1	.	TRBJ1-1	TGTGCCAGCAGTGAATCAATACGGGGATTTGAAGCTTTCTTT	CASSESIRGFEAFF
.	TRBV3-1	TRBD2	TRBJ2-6	TGTGCCAGCAGCCATCTAGCGGGGAGCTCTGGGGCCAACGTCCTGACTTTC	CASSHLAGSSGANVLTF
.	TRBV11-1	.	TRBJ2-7	TGTGCCAGCACCCTGGGGAGCTCCTACGAGCAGTACTTC	CASTLGSSYEQYF
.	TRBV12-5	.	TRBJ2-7	TGTGCTAGAAGGGCGTATGGGGCCTACGAGCAGTACTTC	CARRAYGAYEQYF
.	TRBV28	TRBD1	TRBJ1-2	TGTGCCAGCATACACAGGGGGCGAGCGTCTAACTATGGCTACACCTTC	CASIHRGRASNYGYTF
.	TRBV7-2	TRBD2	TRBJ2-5	TGTGCCAGCAGCTTATACCCAGCGGGAGGGCAAGAGACCCAGTACTTC	CASSLYPAGGQETQYF
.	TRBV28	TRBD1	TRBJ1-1	TGTGCCAGCAGTTCCTCCCTAACAGGGGAGGGGACTGAAGCTTTCTTT	CASSSSLTGEGTEAFF
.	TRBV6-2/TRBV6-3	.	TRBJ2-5	TGTGCCAGCAGTTACGTCGGACGGACACAAGAGACCCAGTACTTC	CASSYVGRTQETQYF
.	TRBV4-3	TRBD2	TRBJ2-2	TGCGCCAGCAGCCAAGAAAGACCTAGCGGTAGGACCGGGGAGCTGTTTTTT	CASSQERPSGRTGELFF
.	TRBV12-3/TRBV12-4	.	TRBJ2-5	TGTGCCAGCAGTTTACTGCGCGGGGCCGGGGAGACCCAGTACTTC	CASSLLRGAGETQYF
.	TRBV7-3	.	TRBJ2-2	TGTGCCAGCAGCCTTTCCCACTTGGGCGATGGCGGGGAGCTGTTTTTT	CASSLSHLGDGGELFF
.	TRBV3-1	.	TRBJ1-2	TGTGCCAGCAGCCAAGATGGTGGTGGTTCGGTCAGCACCTTC	CASSQDGGGSVSTF
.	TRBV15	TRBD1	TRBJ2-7	TGTGCCACCGGCTCCGGGACAGGGGTGGTTGAGCAGTACTTC	CATGSGTGVVEQYF
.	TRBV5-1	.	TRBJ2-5	TGCGCCAGCATGCATGGGGGACTTCAAGAGACCCAGTACTTC	CASMHGGLQETQYF
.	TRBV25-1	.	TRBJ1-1	TGTGCCAGCAGTGCCAGGGAAGAATTTGCTGAAGCTTTCTTT	CASSAREEFAEAFF
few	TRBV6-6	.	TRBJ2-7	TGTGCCAGCAGTTACTCCCGGCTCGAGCAGTACTTC	CASSYSRLEQYF
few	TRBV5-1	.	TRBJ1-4	TGCGCCAGCAGCTCAGGTTCGGGGAAGGACGAAAAACTGTTTTTT	CASSSGSGKDEKLFF
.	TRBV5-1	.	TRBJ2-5	TGCGCCAGCAGCCCGGCTAACAGTAAAGAGACCCAGTACTTC	CASSPANSKETQYF
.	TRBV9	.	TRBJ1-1	TGTGCCAGCAGCGGGAGGGAGGGAATAAACACTGAAGCTTTCTTT	CASSGREGINTEAFF
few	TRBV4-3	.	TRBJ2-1	TGCGCCAGCAGCCAAGAATGGACGGACAATGAGCAGTTCTTC	CASSQEWTDNEQFF
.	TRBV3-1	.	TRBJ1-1	TGTGCCAGCCAAAGGGCCCTGAACACTGAAGCTTTCTTT	CASQRALNTEAFF
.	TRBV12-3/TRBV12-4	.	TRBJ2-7	TGTGCCAGCAGACCAGGGAGGAGGGCTTGGTACGAGCAGTACTTC	CASRPGRRAWYEQYF
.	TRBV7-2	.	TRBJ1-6	TGTGCCAGCAGCTTTGCTCTTCTAGGGGGGGATTCACCCCTCCACTTT	CASSFALLGGDSPLHF
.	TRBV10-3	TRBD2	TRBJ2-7	TGTGCCATCAAGATGACTAGCGGGGGTCACGAGCAGTACTTC	CAIKMTSGGHEQYF
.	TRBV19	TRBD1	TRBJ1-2	TGTGCCAGTAGTCCGGGACAGGCCTACTATGGCTACACCTTC	CASSPGQAYYGYTF